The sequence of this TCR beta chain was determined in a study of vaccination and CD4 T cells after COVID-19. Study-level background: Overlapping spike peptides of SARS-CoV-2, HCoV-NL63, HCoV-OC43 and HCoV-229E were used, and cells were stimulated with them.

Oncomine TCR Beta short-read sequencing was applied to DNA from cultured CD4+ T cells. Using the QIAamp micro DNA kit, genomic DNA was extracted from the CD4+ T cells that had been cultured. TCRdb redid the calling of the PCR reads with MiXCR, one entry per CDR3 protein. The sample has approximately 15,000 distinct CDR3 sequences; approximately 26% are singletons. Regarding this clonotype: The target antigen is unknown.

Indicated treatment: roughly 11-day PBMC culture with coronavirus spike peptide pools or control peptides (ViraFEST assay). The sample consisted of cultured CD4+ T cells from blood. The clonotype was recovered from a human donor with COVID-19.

CDR3 coding DNA: TGTGCCAGCAGCTTAGCGGACAGGAAAAACATTCAGTACTTC. It specifies CASSLADRKNIQYF. The chain combines TRBV7-8 with TRBJ2-4; 7 nucleotides match TRBD1. The CDR3 covers 14 residues. V dropped 0 bases and J dropped 4; count of bases not matched to a gene: 0. Germline V gives CDR1 SGHVS, CDR2 FQNEAQ. Full variable domain (remainder filled in from reference TRBV7-8 and TRBJ2-4): GAGVSQSPRYKVAKRGQDVALRCDPISGHVSLFWYQQALGQGPEFLTYFQNEAQLDKSGLPSDRFFAERPEGSVSTLKIQRTQQEDSAVYLCASSLADRKNIQYFGAGTRLSVL.